The rows below give T cell receptor beta chains drawn from one sample of a study of blood T cell repertoires in COVID-19. Sequencing was performed with immunoSEQ multiplex PCR; in TCRdb, only in-frame clones are kept and a portion is missing. The data contain fewer than 80,000 clones, roughly 90% of them singletons. Specimen: peripheral blood. These receptors all come from a woman aged 45-60 years with active or convalescent COVID-19. The CDR3 runs from the conserved cysteine through the conserved F or W. Clone size is shown for a subset of rows, as once, few, many or a class of expanded clone.

clone size | V gene | CDR3 protein
NA | TRBV11-2 | CASSLVQIEQYF
NA | TRBV15 | CATRGAGDGYEQYF
NA | TRBV9 | CASSVGGTGELFF
NA | TRBV7-8 | CASSSGSSYEQYF
NA | TRBV18 | CASSPPLGVGYEQYF
NA | TRBV7-6 | CATPKYLGVDTGELFF
NA | TRBV18 | CASSPPTSPNEQFF
NA | TRBV4-1 | CASSQGPLNTGELFF
NA | TRBV15 | CATSRDSADTQYF
NA | TRBV9 | CASSVSPGLADTGELFF
NA | TRBV29-1 | CSVRQGAREQYF
NA | TRBV6-5 | CASSYSPRTGELFF
NA | TRBV7-3 | CASTLGGYQPQHF
NA | TRBV5-1 | CASSLGQGISPLHF
NA | TRBV5-4 | CASSFPDRPYEQYF
NA | TRBV25-1 | CASSDRLAGGPGIQYF
few | TRBV5-1 | CASSFAGTGTIDEQFF
NA | TRBV15 | CATSRGLAGADTQYF
NA | TRBV15 | CATSRDIITGDGYTF
NA | TRBV30 | CAWQTGGANVLTF
NA | TRBV19 | CASSRGLNVYNEQFF
NA | TRBV9 | CASSRLGQGAYGYTF
NA | TRBV19 | CASSITGDSGRLNQPQHF
NA | TRBV11-2 | CASSLALDRGRNEQFF
NA | TRBV7-3 | CASSLTGGIRGNEQFF
few | TRBV28 | CASSRDSSGANVLTF
once | TRBV19 | CASSIGTSNEQYF
NA | TRBV7-9 | CASSPGQGARTEAFF
NA | TRBV30 | CAWQGSSGNTIYF
once | TRBV29-1 | CSVEYPAGGWTGELFF
NA | TRBV5-4 | CASSSPNFPYEQYF
NA | TRBV14 | CASSQGGVFEQYF
once | TRBV19 | CASSIELAGAGEQYF
NA | TRBV10-2 | CASSESSSIAYEQYF
NA | TRBV5-6 | CASSLTGTEQYF
NA | TRBV7-8 | CASSRQGRNSPLHF
NA | TRBV5-5 | CASSSKGHLYTGELFF
NA | TRBV7-2 | CASSFSSGTYEQYF
NA | TRBV6-5 | CASSYRDRPLDYGYTF
NA | TRBV29-1 | CSVDNPQGLRTDTQYF
NA | TRBV30 | CAWSGQGFGTGELFF
NA | TRBV28 | CASSSSELGLAGEETQYF
NA | TRBV19 | CASNPQSSGNTIYF
NA | TRBV19 | CASTPWASGTSGMGEQFF
NA | TRBV11-1 | CASSLSVSTGNYGYTF